This T cell receptor (beta chain) is from a study of blood T cell repertoires in COVID-19. Study-level background: Spain, Italy and the United States supplied samples that represented acute and convalescent COVID-19. Nucleic acid was either cDNA or gDNA, and it came from T cells, B-cell-depleted T cells, or PBMCs.

The CDR3 has 15 amino acids. V was clipped by 3 bases and J by 2 bases; unmatched bases: 5. Per germline, CDR1 DFQATT and CDR2 SNEGSKA (reference sequence). In the original processing: Estimated nucleated cell counts came from reference gene primer amplification. This table comes from immunoSEQ multiplex PCR, and its TCRdb copy is limited to in-frame clones, with some not included. The V and J calls and the clone size are those of that table, but D and trimming were determined from the DNA. The sample has some 180,000 clones, approximately 90% seen once. The gene calls are TRBV20-1 and TRBJ2-3, with 10 bases identical to TRBD2. The sequence came from a man in his late teens or twenties with COVID-19, enrolled during active disease. The sequencing sample was made of peripheral blood. The CDR3 here is CSASELAGVTDTQYF. The CDR3 DNA reads TGCAGTGCTAGTGAGCTAGCGGGAGTCACAGATACGCAGTATTTT.